The 25 T cell receptor beta chains below come from one sample, sequenced in a study of T cell responses to AZD1222 COVID-19 vaccine. Repertoires were generated with immunoSEQ multiplex PCR, while TCRdb's copy carries only in-frame clones and drops some. The sample includes about 67,000 clones, 84% of them seen just once. The sequenced sample was peripheral blood, obtained on day 0 of AZD1222 vaccination. These receptor sequences come from an adult in good health.

This chain uses TRBV28 with TRBJ1-6, with D uncertain. With 3 bases removed from V and 6 bases from J, the gap between germline ends came to 30 bases. The CDR3 sequence is 21 residues long. From germline, CDR1 is MDHEN and CDR2 SYDVKM. DNA of the CDR3: TGTGCCAGCAGTTTGGGTTTTTTGGTGTCTCTTACCATACAGTCTAATTCACCCCTCCACTTT. This codes for CASSLGFLVSLTIQSNSPLHF.

The chain couples TRBV27 to TRBJ1-5; TRBD1 matches 12 bases. The CDR3 is 15 amino acids. Per germline, CDR1 MNHEY and CDR2 SMNVEV (reference sequence). After removal of 2 bases from V and 5 bases from J, the junction contained 1 base not matched to a gene. In DNA form, the CDR3 reads TGTGCCAGCAGTTTAGGGACAGGGGGCGATCAGCCCCAGCATTTT. Amino acid sequence: CASSLGTGGDQPQHF.

V usage is TRBV5-1 and J usage is TRBJ2-7; the match to TRBD2 covers 9 bases. Germline V gene lookup returns CDR1 SGHRS and CDR2 YFSETQ. Trimming took 5 bases from V and 5 from J; bases not matched to a gene: 11. CDR3 length equals 15 residues. CDR3 loop: CASRSMAGGRDEQYF. DNA for the CDR3: TGCGCCAGCAGGAGTATGGCGGGAGGGCGGGACGAGCAGTACTTC.

The rearrangement uses TRBV3-1 (or the pseudogene TRBV3-2) and TRBJ2-3; 16 nucleotides align to TRBD2. The CDR3 has 20 residues. V shed 1 base, J shed 4 bases, and the junction held 11 bases outside the gene matches. Germline values: CDR1 LGHDT, CDR2 YNNKEL (reference sequence). For the CDR3, the DNA is TGTGCCAGCAGCCAAGCAACCGGGACTAGCGGGGGGGCATGGTCAGATACGCAGTATTTT. This encodes CASSQATGTSGGAWSDTQYF.

The chain combines TRBV28 with TRBJ1-6; no clear D gene. There are 13 residues in the CDR3. Trimming shortened V by 3 bases and J by 10 bases, and 10 bases separated the two germline ends. Germline assignment: CDR1 MDHEN and CDR2 SYDVKM. The CDR3, as DNA: TGTGCCAGCAGTTTGGTCGCACGGTCACCCCTCCACTTT. As protein: CASSLVARSPLHF.

V gene TRBV7-6 combines with J gene TRBJ1-6; 9 nucleotides match TRBD1. The CDR3 spans 15 residues. Trimming took 3 bases from V and 9 from J; bases not matched to a gene: 6. Germline lookup yields CDR1 SGHVS and CDR2 FNYEAQ. In DNA form, the CDR3 reads TGTGCCAGCAGCTTTTCGGGACAGGGAGTTTCACCCCTCCACTTT. Its translation: CASSFSGQGVSPLHF.

The chain uses TRBV27 and TRBJ2-7; no clear D gene. The germline CDR1 and CDR2 sequences are MNHEY and SMNVEV (reference sequence). CDR3 length: 13 amino acids. Trimming removed 3 bases at V and 3 bases at J, with 9 bases between. The DNA for the CDR3 is TGTGCCAGCAGTTTGTCGGTAAGCTACGAGCAGTACTTC. Residues: CASSLSVSYEQYF.

J is TRBJ2-6 and V is TRBV7-6, with D unresolved. Looked up from germline, CDR1 is SGHVS and CDR2 is FNYEAQ. CDR3 length: 17 amino acids. The V gene lost 5 bases and the J gene lost 0 bases, with 14 bases spanning the gap. CDR3: CASSPQRGGSGANVLTF. Written as DNA, the CDR3 is TGTGCCAGCAGCCCGCAGAGAGGCGGCTCTGGGGCCAACGTCCTGACTTTC.

The rearrangement joins TRBV11-2 to TRBJ1-5; the D is unclear. The ends were cut back, 5 bases at V and 0 bases at J, with 5 bases in the middle. Germline values: CDR1 SGHAT, CDR2 FQNNGV. The CDR3 length is 13 residues. CDR3 sequence reads: CASSEYSNQPQHF. The CDR3 region has the DNA TGTGCCAGCAGCGAGTATAGCAATCAGCCCCAGCATTTT. Looking up the rest from reference TRBV11-2 and TRBJ1-5 gives the full variable domain: EAGVAQSPRYKIIEKRQSVAFWCNPISGHATLYWYQQILGQGPKLLIQFQNNGVVDDSQLPKDRFSAERLKGVDSTLKIQPAKLEDSAVYLCASSEYSNQPQHFGDGTRLSIL.

The V and J genes are TRBV6-2 or TRBV6-3 and TRBJ2-3; 12 positions agree with TRBD2. The CDR3 extends over 18 amino acids. J lost 2 bases, V lost 6 bases, and 12 bases had no gene match. CDR1 and CDR2 from the germline V gene are MNHEY and SVGEGT. The CDR3 DNA sequence: TGTGCCAGCAGCTCCGGCGGACTAGCGGGGATAAACACAGATACGCAGTATTTT. The encoded protein is CASSSGGLAGINTDTQYF.

The chain recombines TRBV27 with TRBJ2-1; 8 nucleotides align to TRBD1. V dropped 4 bases and J dropped 0; count of bases not matched to a gene: 14. CDR1 is MNHEY, CDR2 SMNVEV, per germline (reference sequence). CDR3 length: 19 amino acids. The CDR3 sequence: CASSSGAGGALSSYNEQFF. For the CDR3, the DNA is TGTGCCAGCAGTTCCGGGGCAGGGGGCGCCCTAAGCTCCTACAATGAGCAGTTCTTC.

The chain combines TRBV12-3 or TRBV12-4 with TRBJ2-3, with no clear D. The germline V and J ends were trimmed by 1 base and 3 bases, with 5 bases remaining between them. CDR3 length: 13 amino acids. This CDR3 reads CASSLVVTDTQYF. The CDR3 DNA reads TGTGCCAGCAGTTTAGTTGTGACAGATACGCAGTATTTT.

The rearrangement uses TRBV7-9 and TRBJ2-7, with TRBD2 matching over 8 bases. V lost 8 bases and J lost 7; bases outside the gene matches: 13. Germline V gene sequence: CDR1 SEHNR, CDR2 FQNEAQ (reference sequence). CDR3 length equals 14 residues. CDR3 amino acids: CASDRASGRREQYF. The CDR3 region has the DNA TGTGCCAGCGACCGGGCTAGCGGGCGGAGGGAGCAGTACTTC.

This clone was recorded at least ten times. The V and J genes are TRBV4-3 and TRBJ1-2; perhaps TRBD1 as D (6 bases). Germline V gene data show CDR1 as LGHNA and CDR2 as YSLEER. Trimming took 0 bases from V and 2 from J, leaving 7 bases between them. The CDR3 has 14 residues. The CDR3 nucleotides are TGCGCCAGCAGCCAAGATACAGGGAACTATGGCTACACCTTC. Translating it yields CASSQDTGNYGYTF.

J is TRBJ2-2 and V is TRBV4-3; 12 bases are a match to TRBD2. This CDR3 comprises 18 residues. The ends lost 0 bases at V and 5 bases at J; junction bases unmatched: 7. CDR1 and CDR2 (germline): LGHNA, YSLEER. For the CDR3, the DNA is TGCGCCAGCAGCCAAGAGCCTAGCGGGGGGGCATGGACCGGGGAGCTGTTTTTT. Translated, it gives CASSQEPSGGAWTGELFF.

This clone has only one observation. The chain recombines TRBV19 with TRBJ1-3; perhaps TRBD1 as D (5 bases). The CDR3 contains 14 residues. Germline loops: CDR1 LNHDA, CDR2 SQIVND (reference sequence). Deletions cut 5 bases from V and 0 bases from J, with 8 bases between. The CDR3 reads CASSFTGSGNTIYF. The CDR3 nucleotides are TGTGCCAGTAGTTTTACAGGCTCTGGAAACACCATATATTTT.

For the CDR3, the DNA is TGCAGCGCAGCCCCCGGGACTAGCGCGAAGTCCTACAATGAGCAGTTCTTC. Translating gives CSAAPGTSAKSYNEQFF. The chain combines TRBV29-1 with TRBJ2-1; 10 bases fit TRBD2. Germline loops: CDR1 SQVTM, CDR2 ANQGSEA. This CDR3 contains 17 residues. The junction had 13 bases not matched to a gene; V was cut back by 7 bases and J by 1 base.

This clone was seen once. The chain employs TRBV5-1 and TRBJ1-2; the D gene is possibly TRBD1 (5 bases). Germline V gene data show CDR1 as SGHRS and CDR2 as YFSETQ. This CDR3 has 17 amino acids. The V end lost 0 bases, the J end lost 7 bases, and 22 bases lay between the germline ends. The CDR3 reads CASSLEVQARGQGGYTF. The CDR3 DNA reads as TGCGCCAGCAGCTTGGAGGTGCAGGCTAGGGGTCAAGGTGGCTACACCTTC.

This chain uses TRBV10-2 with TRBJ1-6; TRBD1 is a possible D gene (5 bases). Trimming removed 7 bases at V and 5 bases at J, with 12 bases between. Germline loops: CDR1 WSHSY, CDR2 SAAADI. This CDR3 is 14 amino acids long. The CDR3 DNA follows: TGCGCCAGCACCAGGGCTCATGATAATTCACCCCTCCACTTT. This translates into CASTRAHDNSPLHF.

This clone was seen only a few times. The rearrangement joins TRBV6-4 to TRBJ2-2; D remains unclear. V was clipped by 7 bases and J by 1 base, with 4 bases between them. The CDR3 is made up of 12 amino acids. Germline V lookup: CDR1 MRHNA, CDR2 SNTAGT. CDR3 sequence reads: CASKGNTGELFF. The CDR3, as DNA: TGTGCCAGCAAGGGGAACACCGGGGAGCTGTTTTTT.

The V call is TRBV27, the J call TRBJ2-2, with 11 bases aligning to TRBD1. Germline lookup yields CDR1 MNHEY and CDR2 SMNVEV (reference sequence). V lost 6 bases, J lost 6 bases, and 9 bases stayed unmatched. The CDR3 totals 16 residues. The CDR3 sequence: CASSLRGQGAAGELFF. CDR3 nucleotides: TGTGCCAGCAGCCTCCGAGGACAGGGGGCCGCCGGGGAGCTGTTTTTT.

The chain recombines TRBV3-1 (or the pseudogene TRBV3-2) with TRBJ1-6; 8 bases match TRBD1. The CDR3 loop spans 15 amino acids. Trimming at V came to 2 bases and at J to 9 bases, leaving 6 bases not matched to a gene. Germline V gives CDR1 LGHDT, CDR2 YNNKEL (reference sequence). CDR3 amino acids: CASSQLGTGGSPLHF. In DNA, the CDR3 is TGTGCCAGCAGCCAACTGGGAACAGGGGGTTCACCCCTCCACTTT.

V is TRBV7-9 and J is TRBJ2-1, with 8 nucleotides matching TRBD2. Germline V gene sequence: CDR1 SEHNR, CDR2 FQNEAQ (reference sequence). The CDR3 has 16 residues. V gave up 3 bases and J gave up 5 bases; unmatched junction bases: 9. The CDR3 spells CASSFPASGSNNEQFF. In DNA form, the CDR3 reads TGTGCCAGCAGCTTCCCGGCGAGCGGGAGCAACAATGAGCAGTTCTTC.

Only a few counts were recorded for this clone. This sequence joins TRBV4-1 and TRBJ2-1; TRBD2 aligns across 8 bases. Germline V CDR1 and CDR2: MGHRA, YSYEKL. Trimming removed 0 bases from V and 6 bases from J; junction bases left unmatched: 1. This CDR3 region has 14 residues. The CDR3 nucleotides are TGCGCCAGCAGCCAAGATCGGGGGGGCAATGAGCAGTTCTTC. The encoded protein is CASSQDRGGNEQFF.

The chain employs TRBV7-9 and TRBJ2-2; the match to TRBD1 covers 7 bases. V lost 2 bases and J lost 1; bases outside the gene matches: 1. This CDR3 spans 15 amino acids. Per germline, CDR1 SEHNR and CDR2 FQNEAQ (reference sequence). CDR3 bases: TGTGCCAGCAGCTTAAGGACAGGGAACACCGGGGAGCTGTTTTTT. Its protein is CASSLRTGNTGELFF.